The entry below describes one T cell receptor (beta chain). The target antigen is unknown. This sample is part of a study of T cell responses to AZD1222 COVID-19 vaccine. Overall study results and limits: The repertoires were collected only after the peak T cell response. The donor group comprised mostly white British people and more females; the analysis possibly underestimated clonal diversity. With two AZD1222 doses given, Spike-specific TCR breadth and depth both rose.

This CDR3 has 13 residues. Trimming shortened V by 7 bases and J by 4 bases, and 8 bases separated the two germline ends. CDR1 LNHDA and CDR2 SQIVND come from the germline V gene (reference sequence). The method was immunoSEQ multiplex PCR; TCRdb's version includes in-frame clones alone and lacks a portion of them. The sample contains 50,000 to 65,000 clones, about 93% of which appear only once. This sample comprised peripheral blood, obtained 28 days after the second dose of the MenACWY control vaccine. This clonotype originated in an adult who received the MenACWY meningococcal vaccine as a control. This chain joins TRBV19 and TRBJ2-6; the D is unclear. The CDR3 here is CASTPHGANVLTF. The CDR3 DNA sequence: TGTGCCAGTACTCCCCACGGGGCCAACGTCCTGACTTTC.